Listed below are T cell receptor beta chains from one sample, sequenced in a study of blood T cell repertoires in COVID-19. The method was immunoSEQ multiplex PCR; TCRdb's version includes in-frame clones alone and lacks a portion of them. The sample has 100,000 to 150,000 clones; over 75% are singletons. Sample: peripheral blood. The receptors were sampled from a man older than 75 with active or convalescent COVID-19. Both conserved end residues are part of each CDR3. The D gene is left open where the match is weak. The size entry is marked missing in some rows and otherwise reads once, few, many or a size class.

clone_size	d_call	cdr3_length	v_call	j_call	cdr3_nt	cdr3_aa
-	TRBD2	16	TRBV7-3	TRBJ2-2	TGTGCCAGCAGCTGGACTAGCGGGAGCCGCGCCGGGGAGCTGTTTTTT	CASSWTSGSRAGELFF
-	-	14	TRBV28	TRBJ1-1	TGTGCCAGCAGCTTCTTGAAGGGGGACACTGAAGCTTTCTTT	CASSFLKGDTEAFF
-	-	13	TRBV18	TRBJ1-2	TGTGCCAGCTCGCTGGGGCCCGCTAATGGCTACACCTTC	CASSLGPANGYTF
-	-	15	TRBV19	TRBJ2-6	TGTGCCAGTAGTGTCACTCGGTCTGGGGCCAACGTCCTGACTTTC	CASSVTRSGANVLTF
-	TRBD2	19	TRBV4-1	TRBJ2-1	TGCGCCAGCAGCGGCGGGGGGCGATTGACGGGCCGAACCTACAATGAGCAGTTCTTC	CASSGGGRLTGRTYNEQFF
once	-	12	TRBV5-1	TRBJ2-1	TGCGCCAGCAGCTTGCCTAGTTCCGTACAGTTCTTC	CASSLPSSVQFF
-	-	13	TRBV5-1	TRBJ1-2	TGCGCCAGCAGCTTGGGGGAGAACTATGGCTACACCTTC	CASSLGENYGYTF
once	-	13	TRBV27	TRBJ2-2	TGTGCCAGCAGTTTATCCTTAACCGGGGAGCTGTTTTTT	CASSLSLTGELFF
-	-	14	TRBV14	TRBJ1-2	TGTGCCAGCAGCCCGCGGGGAGGCAACTATGGCTACACCTTC	CASSPRGGNYGYTF
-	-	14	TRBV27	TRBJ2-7	TGTGCCAGCAGTTTCCTGGACACCTCCTACGAGCAGTACTTC	CASSFLDTSYEQYF
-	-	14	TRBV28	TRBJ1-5	TGTGCCAGCAGTATCTCACAGGGAAATCAGCCCCAGCATTTT	CASSISQGNQPQHF
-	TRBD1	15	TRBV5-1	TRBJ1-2	TGCGCCAGCAGCTCATGGGACAGGGGTAACTATGGCTACACCTTC	CASSSWDRGNYGYTF
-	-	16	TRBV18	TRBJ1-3	TGTGCCAGCTCACCCACGAGGCAAAACTCTGGAAACACCATATATTTT	CASSPTRQNSGNTIYF
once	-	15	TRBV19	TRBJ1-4	TGTGCCAGTAGTATAGTCGGCGGGGGTAATGAAAAACTGTTTTTT	CASSIVGGGNEKLFF
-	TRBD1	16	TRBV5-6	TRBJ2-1	TGTGCCAGCAGCTTGTTGTCGGGACAGCCCGACAATGAGCAGTTCTTC	CASSLLSGQPDNEQFF
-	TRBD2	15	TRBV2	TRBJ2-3	TGTGCCAGCATACGCCTAGCGGGGGACACAGATACGCAGTATTTT	CASIRLAGDTDTQYF
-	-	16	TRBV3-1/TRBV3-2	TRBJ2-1	TGTGCCAGCAGCCAAGGTTTGGGAGTCCATGAGAATGAGCAGTTCTTC	CASSQGLGVHENEQFF
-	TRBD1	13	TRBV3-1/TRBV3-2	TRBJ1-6	TGTGCCAGCAGCCACCCCGGGACAGAACAACTCCACTTT	CASSHPGTEQLHF
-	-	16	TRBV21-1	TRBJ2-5	TGTGCCAGCAGCAAGTGCCCGGGAGTGGCACAAGAGACCCAGTACTTC	CASSKCPGVAQETQYF
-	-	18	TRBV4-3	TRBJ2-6	TGCGCCAGCAGCCAAGCAGGGATGGGTGTTTCTGGGGCCAACGTCCTGACTTTC	CASSQAGMGVSGANVLTF
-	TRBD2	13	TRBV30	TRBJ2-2	TGTGCCCGGGGGGAGGGACCCACCGGGGAGCTGTTTTTT	CARGEGPTGELFF
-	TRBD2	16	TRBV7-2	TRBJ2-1	TGTGCCAGCAGCAGAAGCGGGGATAGCTCCTACAATGAGCAGTTCTTC	CASSRSGDSSYNEQFF
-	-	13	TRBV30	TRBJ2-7	TGTGCCTGGAGTGGACCAGGTTCCTACGAGCAGTACTTC	CAWSGPGSYEQYF
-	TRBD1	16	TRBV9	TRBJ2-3	TGTGCCAGCAGCGACCGGACAGGGGTCGGGACAGATACGCAGTATTTT	CASSDRTGVGTDTQYF
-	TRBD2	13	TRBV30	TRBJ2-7	TGTGCCTGGAGTGTATCGGGGGGCTACGAGCAGTACTTC	CAWSVSGGYEQYF
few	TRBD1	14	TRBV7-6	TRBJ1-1	TGTGCCAGCAGCAGCCCACCTGAGACAGGGGCAGCTTTCTTT	CASSSPPETGAAFF
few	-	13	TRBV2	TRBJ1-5	TGTGCCAGCCGGGGTGTCGCCAATCAGCCCCAGCATTTT	CASRGVANQPQHF
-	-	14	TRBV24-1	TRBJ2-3	TGTGCCACCAGTGAGTGGCAGGGTAAAGATACGCAGTATTTT	CATSEWQGKDTQYF
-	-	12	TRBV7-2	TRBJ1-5	TGTGCCAGCAGCTCGTCGTATCAGCCCCAGCATTTT	CASSSSYQPQHF
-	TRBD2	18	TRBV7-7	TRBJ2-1	TGTGCCAGCAGCTCTCGACCCCCTTGGACTAGCGGGAGTGATGAGCAGTTCTTC	CASSSRPPWTSGSDEQFF
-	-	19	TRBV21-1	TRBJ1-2	TGTGCCAGCAGCAGCACCGGAGAAGCCACCGGGACAGGGGGATATGGCTACACCTTC	CASSSTGEATGTGGYGYTF
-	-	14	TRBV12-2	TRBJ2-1	TGTGCAAGTCGACCGAGCGGGAGTCGCAATGAGCAGTTCTTC	CASRPSGSRNEQFF
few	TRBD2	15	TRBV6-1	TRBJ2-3	TGTGCCAGCAGTGAGGGACTAGCGGAGACAGATACGCAGTATTTT	CASSEGLAETDTQYF
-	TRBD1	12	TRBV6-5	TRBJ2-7	TGTGCCAGCAAAGGACAGGGAAACGAGCAGTACTTC	CASKGQGNEQYF
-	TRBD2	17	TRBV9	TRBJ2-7	TGTGCCAGCAGCGTAGCCCCTAGCGGGGAGTGGGGCTCCGAGCAGTACTTC	CASSVAPSGEWGSEQYF
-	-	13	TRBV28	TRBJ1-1	TGTGCCAGCAGTCTCCACCACCAAGGGGTTGCTTTCTTT	CASSLHHQGVAFF
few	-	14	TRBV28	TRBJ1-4	TGTGCCAGCAGGGCGTCCGGCGGCCGCGAAAAACTGTTTTTT	CASRASGGREKLFF
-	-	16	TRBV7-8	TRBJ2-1	TGTGCCAGCAGCTTAGATCGAGCCACCTCATACAATGAGCAGTTCTTC	CASSLDRATSYNEQFF
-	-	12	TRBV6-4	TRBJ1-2	TGTGCCAGCAGTGTTCGGACAGATGGCTACACCTTC	CASSVRTDGYTF
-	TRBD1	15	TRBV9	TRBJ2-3	TGTGCCAGCAGCGTGCTGGAGACAGGGGCAGATACGCAGTATTTT	CASSVLETGADTQYF
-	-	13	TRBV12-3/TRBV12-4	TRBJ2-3	TGTGCCAGCACCGGGACTTCCCCAGATACGCAGTATTTT	CASTGTSPDTQYF
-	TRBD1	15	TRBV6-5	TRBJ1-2	TGTGCCAGCAGTTACTCACGACAGGGAACCTATGGCTACACCTTC	CASSYSRQGTYGYTF
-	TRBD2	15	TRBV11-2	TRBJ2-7	TGTGCCAGCAGCTTAGTAGCGGGGGGAGCGTACGAGCAGTACTTC	CASSLVAGGAYEQYF
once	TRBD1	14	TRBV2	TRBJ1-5	TGTGCCAGCAGGGGGGGACAGGCTGGGCAGCCCCAGCATTTT	CASRGGQAGQPQHF
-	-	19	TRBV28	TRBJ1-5	TGTGCCAGCAGTTTTGTGGTAGGTAGGGGCGGGGGCCCCAATCAGCCCCAGCATTTT	CASSFVVGRGGGPNQPQHF
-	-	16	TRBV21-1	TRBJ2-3	TGTGCCAGCAGCAGCCTACTAGCGGGAGACACAGATACGCAGTATTTT	CASSSLLAGDTDTQYF
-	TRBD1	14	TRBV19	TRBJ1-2	TGTGCCAGTAGTATAAACCAGGGGGCGCAAGGCTACACCTTC	CASSINQGAQGYTF
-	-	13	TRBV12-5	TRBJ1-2	TGTGCTAGTGGTTTGAAGGGGTCCTATGGCTACACCTTC	CASGLKGSYGYTF
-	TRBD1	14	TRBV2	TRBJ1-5	TGTGCCAGCAGTCTTCGACAGGGCCATCAGCCCCAGCATTTT	CASSLRQGHQPQHF
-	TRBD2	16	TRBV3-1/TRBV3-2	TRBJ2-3	TGTGCCAGCAGCCTAAGACTAGCGGGGGGGCCGGATACGCAGTATTTT	CASSLRLAGGPDTQYF
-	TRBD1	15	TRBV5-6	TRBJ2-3	TGTGCCAGCAGCTTGGGGGGACAGTTCACAGATACGCAGTATTTT	CASSLGGQFTDTQYF
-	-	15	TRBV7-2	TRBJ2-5	TGTGCCAGCAGCTTAATGCTCGGGGGCCAAGAGACCCAGTACTTC	CASSLMLGGQETQYF
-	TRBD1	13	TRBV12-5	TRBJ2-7	TGTGCTAGTACGGGACAGGGCCTCTACGAGCAGTACTTC	CASTGQGLYEQYF